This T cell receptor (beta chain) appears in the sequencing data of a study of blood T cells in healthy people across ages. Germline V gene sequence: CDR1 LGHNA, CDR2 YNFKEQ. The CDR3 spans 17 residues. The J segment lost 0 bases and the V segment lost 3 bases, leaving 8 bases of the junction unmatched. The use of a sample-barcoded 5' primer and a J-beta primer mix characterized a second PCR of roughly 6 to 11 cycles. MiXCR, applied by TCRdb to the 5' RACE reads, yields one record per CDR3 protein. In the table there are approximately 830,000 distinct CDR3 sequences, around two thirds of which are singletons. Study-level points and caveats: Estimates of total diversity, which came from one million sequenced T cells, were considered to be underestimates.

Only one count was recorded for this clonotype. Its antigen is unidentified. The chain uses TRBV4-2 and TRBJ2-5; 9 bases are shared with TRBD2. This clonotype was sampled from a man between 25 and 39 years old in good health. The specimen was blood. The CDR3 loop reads CASSHAGTSLYQETQYF. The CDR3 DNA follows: TGTGCCAGCAGCCACGCTGGGACTAGCTTGTACCAAGAGACCCAGTACTTC.